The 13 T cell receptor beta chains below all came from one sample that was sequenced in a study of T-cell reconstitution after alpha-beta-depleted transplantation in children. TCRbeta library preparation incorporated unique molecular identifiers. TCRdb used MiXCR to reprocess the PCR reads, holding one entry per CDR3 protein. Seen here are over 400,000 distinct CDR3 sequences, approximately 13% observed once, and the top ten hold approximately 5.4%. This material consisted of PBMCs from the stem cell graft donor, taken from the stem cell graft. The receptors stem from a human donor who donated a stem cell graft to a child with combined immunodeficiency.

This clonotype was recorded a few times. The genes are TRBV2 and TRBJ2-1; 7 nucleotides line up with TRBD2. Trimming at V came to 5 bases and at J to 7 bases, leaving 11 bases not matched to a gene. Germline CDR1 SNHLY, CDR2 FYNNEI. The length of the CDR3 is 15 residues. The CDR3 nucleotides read TGTGCCAGCAGTCTACTAGCGCTGACGGGGAATGAGCAGTTCTTC. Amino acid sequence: CASSLLALTGNEQFF.

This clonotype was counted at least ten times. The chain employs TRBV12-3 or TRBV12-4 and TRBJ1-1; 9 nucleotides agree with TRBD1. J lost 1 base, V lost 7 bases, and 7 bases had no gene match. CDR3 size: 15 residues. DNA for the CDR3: TGTGCCAGCAACCGGGACAGGGTGGGGAACACTGAAGCTTTCTTT. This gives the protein CASNRDRVGNTEAFF.

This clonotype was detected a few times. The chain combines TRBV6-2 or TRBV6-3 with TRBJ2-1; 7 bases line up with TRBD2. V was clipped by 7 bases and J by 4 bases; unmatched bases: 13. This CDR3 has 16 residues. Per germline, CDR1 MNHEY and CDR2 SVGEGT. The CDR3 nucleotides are TGTGCCAGCACAAGGCTTTGGGGGGGGTCATACAATGAGCAGTTCTTC. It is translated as CASTRLWGGSYNEQFF.

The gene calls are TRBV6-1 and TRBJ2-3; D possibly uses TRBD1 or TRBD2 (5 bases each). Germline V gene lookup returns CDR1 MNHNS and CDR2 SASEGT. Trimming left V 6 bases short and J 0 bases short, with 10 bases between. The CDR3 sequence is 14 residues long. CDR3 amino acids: CASRTGASTDTQYF. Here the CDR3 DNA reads TGTGCCAGCAGGACCGGGGCTAGCACAGATACGCAGTATTTT.

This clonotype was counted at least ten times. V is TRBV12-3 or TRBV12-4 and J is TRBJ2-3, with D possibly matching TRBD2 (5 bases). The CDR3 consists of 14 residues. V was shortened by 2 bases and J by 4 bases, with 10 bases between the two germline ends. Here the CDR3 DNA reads TGTGCCAGCAGTTTAAGGCTAGCCTCAGATACGCAGTATTTT. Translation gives CASSLRLASDTQYF.

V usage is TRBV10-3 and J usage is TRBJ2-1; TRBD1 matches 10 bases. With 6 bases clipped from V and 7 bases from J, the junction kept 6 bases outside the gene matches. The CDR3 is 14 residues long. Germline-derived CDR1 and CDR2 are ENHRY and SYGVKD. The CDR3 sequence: CAIRSDRGLNEQFF. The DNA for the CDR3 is TGTGCCATCAGATCGGACAGGGGGTTAAATGAGCAGTTCTTC.

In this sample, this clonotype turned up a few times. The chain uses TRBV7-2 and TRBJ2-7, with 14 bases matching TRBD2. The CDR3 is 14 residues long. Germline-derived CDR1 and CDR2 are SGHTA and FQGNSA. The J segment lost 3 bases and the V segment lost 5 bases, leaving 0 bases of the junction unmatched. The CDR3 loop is CASSGTSGGYEQYF. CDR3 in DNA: TGTGCCAGCAGCGGGACTAGCGGGGGCTACGAGCAGTACTTC.

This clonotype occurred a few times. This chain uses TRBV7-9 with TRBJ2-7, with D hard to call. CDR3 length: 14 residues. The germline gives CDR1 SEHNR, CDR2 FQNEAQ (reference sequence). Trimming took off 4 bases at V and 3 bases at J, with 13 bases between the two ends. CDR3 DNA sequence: TGTGCCAGCAGCTCCGCAGGCAACTTCTACGAGCAGTACTTC. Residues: CASSSAGNFYEQYF. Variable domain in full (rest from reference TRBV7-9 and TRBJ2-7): DTGVSQNPRHKITKRGQNVTFRCDPISEHNRLYWYRQTLGQGPEFLTYFQNEAQLEKSRLLSDRFSAERPKGSFSTLEIQRTEQGDSAMYLCASSSAGNFYEQYFGPGTRLTVT.

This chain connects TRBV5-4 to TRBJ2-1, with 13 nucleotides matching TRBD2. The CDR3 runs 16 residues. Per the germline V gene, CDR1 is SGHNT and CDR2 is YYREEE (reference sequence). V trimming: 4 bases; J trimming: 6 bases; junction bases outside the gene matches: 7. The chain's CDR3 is CASSLYRLAGGNEQFF. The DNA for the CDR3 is TGTGCCAGCAGCCTCTATCGACTAGCGGGGGGCAATGAGCAGTTCTTC.

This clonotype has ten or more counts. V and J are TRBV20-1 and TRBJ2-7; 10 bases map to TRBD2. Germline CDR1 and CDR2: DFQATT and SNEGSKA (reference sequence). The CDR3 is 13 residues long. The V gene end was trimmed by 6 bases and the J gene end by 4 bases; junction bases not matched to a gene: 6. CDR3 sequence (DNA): TGCAGTGCAACTAGCGGGATGATGTACGAGCAGTACTTC. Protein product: CSATSGMMYEQYF.

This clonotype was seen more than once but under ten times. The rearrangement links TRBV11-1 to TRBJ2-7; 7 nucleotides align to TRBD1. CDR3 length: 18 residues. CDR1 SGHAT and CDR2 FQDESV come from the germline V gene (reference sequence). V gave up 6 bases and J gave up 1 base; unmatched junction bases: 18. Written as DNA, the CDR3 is TGTGCCAGCAGTTCTACAACCACACGACAGGGCTTTTCCTACGAGCAGTACTTC. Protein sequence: CASSSTTTRQGFSYEQYF.

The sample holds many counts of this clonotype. The CDR3 DNA reads TGCGCCAGCAGCTTGAGGGATCCGAACACCGGGGAGCTGTTTTTT. Protein: CASSLRDPNTGELFF. The rearrangement links TRBV5-1 to TRBJ2-2; D is uncertain. CDR1 and CDR2 (germline): SGHRS, YFSETQ. The CDR3 contains 15 residues. V lost 1 base and J lost 0, with 7 bases in between. Drawing the rest from reference TRBV5-1 and TRBJ2-2, the complete variable domain is KAGVTQTPRYLIKTRGQQVTLSCSPISGHRSVSWYQQTPGQGLQFLFEYFSETQRNKGNFPGRFSGRQFSNSRSEMNVSTLELGDSALYLCASSLRDPNTGELFFGEGSRLTVL.

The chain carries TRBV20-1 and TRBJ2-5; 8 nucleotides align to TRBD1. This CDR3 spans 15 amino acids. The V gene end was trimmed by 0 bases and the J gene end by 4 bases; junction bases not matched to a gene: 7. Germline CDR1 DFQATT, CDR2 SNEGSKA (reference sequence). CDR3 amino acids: CSARDRDRPRETQYF. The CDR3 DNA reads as TGCAGTGCTAGAGATCGGGACAGGCCCAGAGAGACCCAGTACTTC.